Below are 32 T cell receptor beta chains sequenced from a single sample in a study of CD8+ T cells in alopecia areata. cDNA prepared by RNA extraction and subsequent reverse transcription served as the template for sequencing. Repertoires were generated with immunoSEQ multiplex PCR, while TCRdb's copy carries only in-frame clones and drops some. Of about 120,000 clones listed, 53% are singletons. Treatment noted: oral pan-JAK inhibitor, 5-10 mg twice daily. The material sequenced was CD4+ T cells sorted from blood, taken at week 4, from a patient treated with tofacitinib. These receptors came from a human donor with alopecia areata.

For the CDR3, the DNA is TGTGCCAGCCCTGAAGCTTTCTTT. This sequence encodes CASPEAFF. V and J are TRBV11-2 and TRBJ1-1, with D uncertain. CDR1 is SGHAT and CDR2 is FQNNGV in the germline V gene. The length of the CDR3 is 8 residues. The V end was cut by 8 bases, the J end by 6 bases, with 1 base between. Full variable domain (remainder filled in from reference TRBV11-2 and TRBJ1-1): EAGVAQSPRYKIIEKRQSVAFWCNPISGHATLYWYQQILGQGPKLLIQFQNNGVVDDSQLPKDRFSAERLKGVDSTLKIQPAKLEDSAVYLCASPEAFFGQGTRLTVV.

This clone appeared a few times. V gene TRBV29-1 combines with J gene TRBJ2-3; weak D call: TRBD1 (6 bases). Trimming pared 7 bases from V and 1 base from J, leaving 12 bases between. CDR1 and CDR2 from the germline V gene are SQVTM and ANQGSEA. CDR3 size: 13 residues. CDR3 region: CSAGQIGTDTQYF. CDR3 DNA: TGCAGCGCTGGACAGATTGGCACAGATACGCAGTATTTT.

CDR3 sequence reads: CAWSHTGTGRNEQFF. In nucleotides, the CDR3 is TGTGCCTGGAGTCACACCGGGACAGGGAGGAATGAGCAGTTCTTC. The chain links TRBV30 to TRBJ2-1; 9 nucleotides line up with TRBD1. The CDR3 is made up of 15 amino acids. CDR1 is GTSNPN and CDR2 is SVGIG in the germline V gene (reference sequence). J was trimmed by 7 bases and V by 2 bases; bases with no gene match: 9.

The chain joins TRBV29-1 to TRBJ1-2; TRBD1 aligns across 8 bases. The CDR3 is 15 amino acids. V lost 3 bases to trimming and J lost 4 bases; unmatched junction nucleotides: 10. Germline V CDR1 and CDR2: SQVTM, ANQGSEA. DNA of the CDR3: TGCAGCGTTGAGAAGGTTGGGACAGGCCCCTATGGCTACACCTTC. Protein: CSVEKVGTGPYGYTF.

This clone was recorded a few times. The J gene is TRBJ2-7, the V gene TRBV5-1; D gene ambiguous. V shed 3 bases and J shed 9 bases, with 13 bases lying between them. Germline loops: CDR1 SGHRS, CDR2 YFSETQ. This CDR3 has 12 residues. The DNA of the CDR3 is TGCGCCAGCAGCTCCCTCAAAGGGCTGCAGTACTTC. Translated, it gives CASSSLKGLQYF.

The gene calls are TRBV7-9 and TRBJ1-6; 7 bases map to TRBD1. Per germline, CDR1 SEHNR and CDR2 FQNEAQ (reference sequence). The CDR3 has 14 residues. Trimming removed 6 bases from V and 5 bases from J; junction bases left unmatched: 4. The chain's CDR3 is CASRSGQDNSPLHF. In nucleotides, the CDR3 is TGTGCCAGCAGATCAGGACAGGATAATTCACCCCTCCACTTT. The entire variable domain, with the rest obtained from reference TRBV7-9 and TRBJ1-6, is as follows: DTGVSQNPRHKITKRGQNVTFRCDPISEHNRLYWYRQTLGQGPEFLTYFQNEAQLEKSRLLSDRFSAERPKGSFSTLEIQRTEQGDSAMYLCASRSGQDNSPLHFGNGTRLTVT.

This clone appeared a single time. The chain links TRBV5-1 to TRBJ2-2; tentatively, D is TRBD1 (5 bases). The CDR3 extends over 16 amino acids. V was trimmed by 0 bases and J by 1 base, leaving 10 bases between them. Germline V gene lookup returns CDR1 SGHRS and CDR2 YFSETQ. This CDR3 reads CASSLGAGMNTGELFF. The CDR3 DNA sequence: TGCGCCAGCAGCTTGGGGGCAGGGATGAACACCGGGGAGCTGTTTTTT.

The CDR3 region has the DNA TGCGCCAGCAGCCAGGGGTCCCGTCGGCCCCAGCATTTT. Translated, it gives CASSQGSRRPQHF. The chain links TRBV4-1 to TRBJ1-5; D remains ambiguous. The V gene's germline CDR1 is MGHRA and CDR2 YSYEKL. V lost 3 bases, J lost 9 bases, and 12 bases lay in between. The CDR3 consists of 13 residues.

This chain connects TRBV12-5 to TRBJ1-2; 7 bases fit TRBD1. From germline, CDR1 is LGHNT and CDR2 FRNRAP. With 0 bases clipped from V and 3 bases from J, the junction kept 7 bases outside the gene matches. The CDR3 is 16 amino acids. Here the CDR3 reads CASGLVLGQAHYGYTF. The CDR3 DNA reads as TGTGCTAGTGGTTTGGTTCTAGGACAGGCACACTATGGCTACACCTTC. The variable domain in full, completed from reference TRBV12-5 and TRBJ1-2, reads DARVTQTPRHKVTEMGQEVTMRCQPILGHNTVFWYRQTMMQGLELLAYFRNRAPLDDSGMPKDRFSAEMPDATLATLKIQPSEPRDSAVYFCASGLVLGQAHYGYTFGSGTRLTVV.

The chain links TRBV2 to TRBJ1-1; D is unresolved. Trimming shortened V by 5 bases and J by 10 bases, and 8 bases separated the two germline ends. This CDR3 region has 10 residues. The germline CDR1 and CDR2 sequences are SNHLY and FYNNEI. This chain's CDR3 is CASSSSAAFF. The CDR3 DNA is TGTGCCAGCAGTTCTAGCGCAGCTTTCTTT.

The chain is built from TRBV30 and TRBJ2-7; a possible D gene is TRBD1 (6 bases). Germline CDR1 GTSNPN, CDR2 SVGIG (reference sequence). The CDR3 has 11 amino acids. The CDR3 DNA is TGTGCACAGGGCCGCGGCTACGAGCAGTACTTC. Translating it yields CAQGRGYEQYF.

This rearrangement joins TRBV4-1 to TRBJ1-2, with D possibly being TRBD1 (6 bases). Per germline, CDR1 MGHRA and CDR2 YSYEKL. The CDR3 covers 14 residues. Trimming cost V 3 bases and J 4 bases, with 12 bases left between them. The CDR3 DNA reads TGCGCCAGCAGCCATGTGCAGGGGACCTATGGCTACACCTTC. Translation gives CASSHVQGTYGYTF.

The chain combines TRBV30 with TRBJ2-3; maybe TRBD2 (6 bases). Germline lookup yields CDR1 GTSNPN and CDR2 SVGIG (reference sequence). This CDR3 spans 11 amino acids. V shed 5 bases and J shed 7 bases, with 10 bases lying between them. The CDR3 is CAWGGFYTQYF. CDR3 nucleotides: TGTGCCTGGGGAGGGTTCTATACGCAGTATTTT. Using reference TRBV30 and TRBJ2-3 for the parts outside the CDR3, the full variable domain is SQTIHQWPATLVQPVGSPLSLECTVEGTSNPNLYWYRQAAGRGLQLLFYSVGIGQISSEVPQNLSASRPQDRQFILSSKKLLLSDSGFYLCAWGGFYTQYFGPGTRLTVL.

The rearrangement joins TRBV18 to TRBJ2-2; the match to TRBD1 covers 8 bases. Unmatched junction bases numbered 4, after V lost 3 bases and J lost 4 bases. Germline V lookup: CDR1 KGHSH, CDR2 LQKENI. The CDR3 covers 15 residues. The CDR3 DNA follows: TGTGCCAGCTCACCCGGACAGGGCATCACCGGGGAGCTGTTTTTT. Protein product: CASSPGQGITGELFF.

DNA for the CDR3: TGTGCCTTTGCCCGGGACAGGGCAAACATTCAGTACTTC. Amino acids: CAFARDRANIQYF. The gene calls are TRBV30 and TRBJ2-4; 9 bases are a match to TRBD1. In germline, CDR1 is GTSNPN, CDR2 SVGIG (reference sequence). Trimming at V came to 7 bases and at J to 6 bases, leaving 7 bases not matched to a gene. This CDR3 comprises 13 residues. Together with reference TRBV30 and TRBJ2-4, the CDR3 gives the full variable domain: SQTIHQWPATLVQPVGSPLSLECTVEGTSNPNLYWYRQAAGRGLQLLFYSVGIGQISSEVPQNLSASRPQDRQFILSSKKLLLSDSGFYLCAFARDRANIQYFGAGTRLSVL.

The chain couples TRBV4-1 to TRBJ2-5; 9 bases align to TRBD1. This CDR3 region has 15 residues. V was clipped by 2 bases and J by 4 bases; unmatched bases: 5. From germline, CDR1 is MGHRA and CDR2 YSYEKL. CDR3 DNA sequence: TGCGCCAGCAGCCAACGGACAGGGGAGGGAGAGACCCAGTACTTC. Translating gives CASSQRTGEGETQYF.

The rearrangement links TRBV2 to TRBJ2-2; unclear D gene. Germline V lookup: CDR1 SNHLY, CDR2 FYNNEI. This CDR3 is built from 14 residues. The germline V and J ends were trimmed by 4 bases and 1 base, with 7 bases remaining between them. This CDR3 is CASSVIRNTGELFF. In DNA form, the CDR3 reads TGTGCCAGCAGTGTTATCAGGAACACCGGGGAGCTGTTTTTT.

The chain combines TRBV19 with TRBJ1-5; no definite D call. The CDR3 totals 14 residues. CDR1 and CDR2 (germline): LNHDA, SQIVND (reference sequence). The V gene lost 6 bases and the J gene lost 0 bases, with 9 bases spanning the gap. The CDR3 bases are TGTGCCAGTAGCCAGACAACTAGCAATCAGCCCCAGCATTTT. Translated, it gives CASSQTTSNQPQHF.

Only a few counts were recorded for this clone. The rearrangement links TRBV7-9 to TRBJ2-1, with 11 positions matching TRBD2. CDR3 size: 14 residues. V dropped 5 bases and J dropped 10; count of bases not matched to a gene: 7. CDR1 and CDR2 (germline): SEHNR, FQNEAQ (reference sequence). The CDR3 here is CASSLLAGGREQFF. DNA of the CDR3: TGTGCCAGCAGCCTTCTAGCGGGAGGACGGGAGCAGTTCTTC.

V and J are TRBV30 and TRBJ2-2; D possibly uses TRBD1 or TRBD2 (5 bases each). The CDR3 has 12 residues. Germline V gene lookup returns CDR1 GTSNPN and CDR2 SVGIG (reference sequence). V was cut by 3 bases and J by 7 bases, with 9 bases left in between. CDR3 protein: CAWSGAIGELFF. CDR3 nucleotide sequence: TGTGCCTGGAGCGGGGCAATCGGGGAGCTGTTTTTT.

CDR3 nucleotide sequence: TGTGCCAGCAGCTCCGACAGGGGAAACACCATATATTTT. Protein product: CASSSDRGNTIYF. This chain connects TRBV7-2 to TRBJ1-3; tentatively, D is TRBD1 (6 bases). Germline V gene sequence: CDR1 SGHTA, CDR2 FQGNSA. Deletions cut 4 bases from V and 4 bases from J, with 8 bases between. This CDR3 has 13 residues.

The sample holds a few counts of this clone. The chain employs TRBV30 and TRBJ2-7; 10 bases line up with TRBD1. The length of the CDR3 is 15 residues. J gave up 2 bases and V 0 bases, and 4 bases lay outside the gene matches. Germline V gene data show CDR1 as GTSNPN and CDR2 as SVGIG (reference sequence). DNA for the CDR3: TGTGCCTGGAGTGTAAAGGGGACAGGGGCCTACGAGCAGTACTTC. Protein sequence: CAWSVKGTGAYEQYF.

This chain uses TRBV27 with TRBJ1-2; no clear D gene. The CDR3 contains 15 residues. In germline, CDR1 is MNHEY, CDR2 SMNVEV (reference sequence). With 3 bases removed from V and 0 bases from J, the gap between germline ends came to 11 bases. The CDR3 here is CASSFKVGSNYGYTF. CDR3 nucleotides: TGTGCCAGCAGTTTTAAGGTGGGATCTAACTATGGCTACACCTTC.

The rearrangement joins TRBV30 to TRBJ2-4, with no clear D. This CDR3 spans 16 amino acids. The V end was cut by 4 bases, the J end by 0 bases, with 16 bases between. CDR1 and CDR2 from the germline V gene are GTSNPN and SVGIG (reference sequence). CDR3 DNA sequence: TGTGCCTGGAACACTTTAAATGCGTTAGCCAAAAACATTCAGTACTTC. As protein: CAWNTLNALAKNIQYF.

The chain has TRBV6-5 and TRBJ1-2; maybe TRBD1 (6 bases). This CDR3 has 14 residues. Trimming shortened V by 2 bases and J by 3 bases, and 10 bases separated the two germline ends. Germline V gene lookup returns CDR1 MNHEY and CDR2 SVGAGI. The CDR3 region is CASSYAGAYYGYTF. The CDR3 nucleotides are TGTGCCAGCAGTTACGCAGGGGCGTACTATGGCTACACCTTC.

The CDR3 bases are TGCAGCGTTGACGCAGGGGCGATTCAAGAGACCCAGTACTTC. Its translation: CSVDAGAIQETQYF. V gene TRBV29-1 combines with J gene TRBJ2-5; TRBD1 might be the D (6 bases). Per the germline V gene, CDR1 is SQVTM and CDR2 is ANQGSEA. The CDR3 contains 14 residues. V was trimmed by 3 bases and J by 2 bases, leaving 13 bases between them.

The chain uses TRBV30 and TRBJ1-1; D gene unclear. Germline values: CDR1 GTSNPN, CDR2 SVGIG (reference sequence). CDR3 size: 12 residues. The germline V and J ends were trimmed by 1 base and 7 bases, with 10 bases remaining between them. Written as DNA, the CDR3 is TGTGCCTGGAGTGGTGGGGTCAGTGAAGCTTTCTTT. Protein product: CAWSGGVSEAFF.

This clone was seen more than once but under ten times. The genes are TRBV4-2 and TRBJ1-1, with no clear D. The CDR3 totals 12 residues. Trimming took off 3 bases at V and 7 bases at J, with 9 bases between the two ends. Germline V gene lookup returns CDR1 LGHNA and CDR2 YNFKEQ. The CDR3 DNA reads TGTGCCAGCAGCCAGCGACTCGGTGAAGCTTTCTTT. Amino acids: CASSQRLGEAFF.

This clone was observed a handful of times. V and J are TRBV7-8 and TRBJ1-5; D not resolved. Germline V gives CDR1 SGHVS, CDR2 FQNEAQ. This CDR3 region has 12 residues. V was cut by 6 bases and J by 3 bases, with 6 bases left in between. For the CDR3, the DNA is TGTGCCAGCAGTTCAACCAATCAGCCCCAGCATTTT. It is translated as CASSSTNQPQHF. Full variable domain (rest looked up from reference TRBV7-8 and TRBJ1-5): GAGVSQSPRYKVAKRGQDVALRCDPISGHVSLFWYQQALGQGPEFLTYFQNEAQLDKSGLPSDRFFAERPEGSVSTLKIQRTQQEDSAVYLCASSSTNQPQHFGDGTRLSIL.

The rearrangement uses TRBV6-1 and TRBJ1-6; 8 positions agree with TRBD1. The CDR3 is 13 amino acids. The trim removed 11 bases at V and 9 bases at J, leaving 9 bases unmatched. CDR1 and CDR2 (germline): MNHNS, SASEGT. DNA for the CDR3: TGTGCCGGGAAGGGACAGGCGGGTTCACCCCTCCACTTT. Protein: CAGKGQAGSPLHF.

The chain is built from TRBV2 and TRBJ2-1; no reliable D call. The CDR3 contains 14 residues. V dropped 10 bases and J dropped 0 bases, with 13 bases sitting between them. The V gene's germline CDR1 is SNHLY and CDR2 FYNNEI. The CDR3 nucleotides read TGTGCCACCCGACCCCTCAGCTCCTACAATGAGCAGTTCTTC. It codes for CATRPLSSYNEQFF.

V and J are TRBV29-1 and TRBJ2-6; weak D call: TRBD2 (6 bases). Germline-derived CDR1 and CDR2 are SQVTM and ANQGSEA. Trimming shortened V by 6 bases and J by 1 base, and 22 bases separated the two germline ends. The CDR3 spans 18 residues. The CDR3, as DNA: TGCAGCGTCCTGATACTTGGGGGGACCAGATCTGGGGCCAACGTCCTGACTTTC. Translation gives CSVLILGGTRSGANVLTF.